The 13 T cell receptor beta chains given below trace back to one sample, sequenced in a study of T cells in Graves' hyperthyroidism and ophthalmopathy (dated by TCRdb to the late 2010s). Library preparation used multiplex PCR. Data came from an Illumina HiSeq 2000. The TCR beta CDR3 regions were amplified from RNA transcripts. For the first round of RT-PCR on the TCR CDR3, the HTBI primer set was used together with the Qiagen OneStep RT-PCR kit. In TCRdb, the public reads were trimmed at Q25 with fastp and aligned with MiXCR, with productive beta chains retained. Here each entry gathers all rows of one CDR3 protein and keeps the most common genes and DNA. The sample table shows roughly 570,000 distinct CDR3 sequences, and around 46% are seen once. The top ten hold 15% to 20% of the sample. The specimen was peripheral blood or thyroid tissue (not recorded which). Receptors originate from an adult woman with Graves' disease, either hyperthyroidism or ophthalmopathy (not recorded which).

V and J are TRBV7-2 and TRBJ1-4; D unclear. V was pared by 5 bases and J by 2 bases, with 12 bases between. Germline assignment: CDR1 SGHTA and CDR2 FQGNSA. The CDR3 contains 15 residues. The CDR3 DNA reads TGTGCCAGCAGCATCTTAGGAGGGACTAATGAAAAACTGTTTTTT. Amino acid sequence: CASSILGGTNEKLFF.

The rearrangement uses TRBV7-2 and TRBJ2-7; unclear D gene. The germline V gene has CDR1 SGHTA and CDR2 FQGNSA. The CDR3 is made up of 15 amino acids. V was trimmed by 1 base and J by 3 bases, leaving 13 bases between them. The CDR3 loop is CASSLVVPPSYEQYF. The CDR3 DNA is TGTGCCAGCAGCTTAGTGGTCCCGCCTAGCTACGAGCAGTACTTC. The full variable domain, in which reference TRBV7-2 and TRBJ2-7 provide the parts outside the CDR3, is GAGVSQSPSNKVTEKGKDVELRCDPISGHTALYWYRQSLGQGLEFLIYFQGNSAPDKSGLPSDRFSAERTGGSVSTLTIQRTQQEDSAVYLCASSLVVPPSYEQYFGPGTRLTVT.

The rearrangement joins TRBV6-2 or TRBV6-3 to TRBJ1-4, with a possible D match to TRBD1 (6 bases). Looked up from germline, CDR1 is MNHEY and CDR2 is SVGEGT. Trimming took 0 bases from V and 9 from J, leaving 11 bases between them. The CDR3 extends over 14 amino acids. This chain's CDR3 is CASSYSGGGKKLFF. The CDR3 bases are TGTGCCAGCAGTTACTCCGGGGGCGGAAAAAAACTGTTTTTT.

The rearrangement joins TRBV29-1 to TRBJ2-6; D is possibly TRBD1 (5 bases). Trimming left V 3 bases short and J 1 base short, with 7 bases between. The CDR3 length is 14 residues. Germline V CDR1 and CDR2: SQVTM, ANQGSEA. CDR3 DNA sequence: TGCAGCGTTGATAGGGGTTCTGGGGCCAACGTCCTGACTTTC. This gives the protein CSVDRGSGANVLTF.

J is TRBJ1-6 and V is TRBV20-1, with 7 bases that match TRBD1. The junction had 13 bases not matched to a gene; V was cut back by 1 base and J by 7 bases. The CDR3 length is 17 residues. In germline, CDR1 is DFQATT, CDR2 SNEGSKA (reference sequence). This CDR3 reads CSARGQGGRPLNSPLHF. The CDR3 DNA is TGCAGTGCTAGAGGCCAGGGGGGCCGACCTCTAAATTCACCCCTCCACTTT.

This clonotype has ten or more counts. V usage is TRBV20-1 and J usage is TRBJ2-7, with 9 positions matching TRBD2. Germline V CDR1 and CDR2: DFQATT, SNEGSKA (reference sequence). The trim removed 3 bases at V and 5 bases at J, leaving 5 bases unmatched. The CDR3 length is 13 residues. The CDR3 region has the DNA TGCAGTGCTAGGGGACTAGCTTCCCACGAGCAGTACTTC. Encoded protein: CSARGLASHEQYF.

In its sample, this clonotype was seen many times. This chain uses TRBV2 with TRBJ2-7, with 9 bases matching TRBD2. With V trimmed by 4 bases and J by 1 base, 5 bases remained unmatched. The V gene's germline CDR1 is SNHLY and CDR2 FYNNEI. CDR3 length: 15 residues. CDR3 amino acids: CASSGGSGRSYEQYF. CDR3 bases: TGTGCCAGCAGTGGGGGTAGCGGGAGATCCTACGAGCAGTACTTC.

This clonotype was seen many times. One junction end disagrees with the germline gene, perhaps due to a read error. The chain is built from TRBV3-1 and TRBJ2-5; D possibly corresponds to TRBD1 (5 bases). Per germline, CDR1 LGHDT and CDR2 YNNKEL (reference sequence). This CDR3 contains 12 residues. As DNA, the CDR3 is TGTGCCAGCAGCCAAGTAAGGCAGGGTCACCACTTC. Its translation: CASSQVRQGHHF.

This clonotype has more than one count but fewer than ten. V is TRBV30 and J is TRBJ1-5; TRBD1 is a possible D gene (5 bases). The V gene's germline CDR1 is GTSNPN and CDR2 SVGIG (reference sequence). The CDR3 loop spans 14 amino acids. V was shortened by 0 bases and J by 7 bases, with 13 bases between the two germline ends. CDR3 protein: CAWSVTGPRQPQHF. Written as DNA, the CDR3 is TGTGCCTGGAGTGTAACGGGACCGAGGCAGCCCCAGCATTTT.

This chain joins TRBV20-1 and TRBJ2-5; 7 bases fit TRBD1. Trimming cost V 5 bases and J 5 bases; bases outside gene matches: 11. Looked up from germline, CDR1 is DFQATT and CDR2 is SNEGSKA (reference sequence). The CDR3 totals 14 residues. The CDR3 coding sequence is TGCAGTGCTGGACGACAGGGCTCTAGGGAGACCCAGTACTTC. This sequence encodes CSAGRQGSRETQYF.

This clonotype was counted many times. DNA of the CDR3: TGCAGTGCTAGGAGTTTCAACAGGGACCTCACGGGCGAGCAGTACTTC. Its translation: CSARSFNRDLTGEQYF. The chain couples TRBV20-1 to TRBJ2-7, with D maybe TRBD1 (6 bases). The CDR3 has 16 residues. Trimming shortened V by 3 bases and J by 6 bases, and 24 bases separated the two germline ends. From germline, CDR1 is DFQATT and CDR2 SNEGSKA (reference sequence).

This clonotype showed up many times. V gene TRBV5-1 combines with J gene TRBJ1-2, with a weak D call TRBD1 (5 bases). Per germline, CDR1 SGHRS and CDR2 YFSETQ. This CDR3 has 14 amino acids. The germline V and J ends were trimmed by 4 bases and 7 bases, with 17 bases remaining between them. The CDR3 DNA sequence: TGCGCCAGCAGCGCCCCGGGCCAGGGCTCTGGCTACACCTTC. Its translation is CASSAPGQGSGYTF. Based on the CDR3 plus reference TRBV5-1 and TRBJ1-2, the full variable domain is KAGVTQTPRYLIKTRGQQVTLSCSPISGHRSVSWYQQTPGQGLQFLFEYFSETQRNKGNFPGRFSGRQFSNSRSEMNVSTLELGDSALYLCASSAPGQGSGYTFGSGTRLTVV.

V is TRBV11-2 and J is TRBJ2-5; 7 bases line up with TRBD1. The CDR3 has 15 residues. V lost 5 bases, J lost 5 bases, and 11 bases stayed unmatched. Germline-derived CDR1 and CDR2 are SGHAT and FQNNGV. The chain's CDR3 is CASSTEGKGAETQYF. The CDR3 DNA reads TGTGCCAGCAGCACCGAGGGGAAGGGGGCGGAGACCCAGTACTTC.